This entry features one T cell receptor (beta chain) sequence. The CDR3 is made up of 13 amino acids. Germline V CDR1 and CDR2: SNHLY, FYNNEI. Deletions cut 6 bases from V and 11 bases from J, with 17 bases between. The data stem from a study of blood T cell repertoires in COVID-19. Study in general: The samples span acute and convalescent COVID-19 from the United States, Italy and Spain. T cells, B-cell-depleted T cells, or PBMCs provided the cDNA or gDNA that served as material.

Original processing methods: Nucleated cell counts were estimated from reference gene primer amplification. The repertoire was sequenced with immunoSEQ multiplex PCR; TCRdb's copy has only in-frame clones and lacks some. V, J and clone size were drawn from that table, and D and trimming were deduced from the DNA. This sample has 130,000 to 150,000 clones, with around 80% found just once. This chain links TRBV2 with TRBJ1-5; D gene ambiguous. Source material: peripheral blood. The sequence came from a man aged 60 to 69 with acute or convalescent COVID-19. The CDR3 loop is CASSVGRTLSQHF. The CDR3 DNA reads TGTGCCAGCAGCGTCGGACGGACTTTGTCCCAGCATTTT.